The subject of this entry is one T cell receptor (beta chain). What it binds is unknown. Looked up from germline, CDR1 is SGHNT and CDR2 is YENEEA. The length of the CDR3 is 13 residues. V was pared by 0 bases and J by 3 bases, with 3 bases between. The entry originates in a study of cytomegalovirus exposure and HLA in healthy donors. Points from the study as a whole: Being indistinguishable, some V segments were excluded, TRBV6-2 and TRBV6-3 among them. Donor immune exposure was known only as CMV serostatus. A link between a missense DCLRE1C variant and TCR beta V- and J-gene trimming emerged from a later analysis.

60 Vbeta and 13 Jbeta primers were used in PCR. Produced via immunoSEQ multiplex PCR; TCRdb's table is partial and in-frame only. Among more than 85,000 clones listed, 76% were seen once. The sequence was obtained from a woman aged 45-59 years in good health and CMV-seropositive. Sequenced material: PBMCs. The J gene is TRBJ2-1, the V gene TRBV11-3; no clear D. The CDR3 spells CASSLDSYNEQFF. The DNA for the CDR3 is TGTGCCAGCAGCTTAGACAGCTACAATGAGCAGTTCTTC.